Listed below are T cell receptor beta chains from one sample, sequenced in a study of blood T cell repertoires in COVID-19. Measured with immunoSEQ multiplex PCR; TCRdb has only the in-frame clones, and not every one. The profile shows approximately 150,000 clones, around 90% of them singletons. Sequencing used peripheral blood. These receptors were taken from a woman aged 50 to 60 with acute or convalescent COVID-19. Each CDR3 is given with its conserved first and last residue. D genes are given only for firm matches. Clone size appears in some rows only: once, few, many, or a class for an expanded clone.

cdr3_aa,cdr3_nt,j_call,clone_size,v_call,d_call
CATSTGSGEGQPQHF,TGTGCCACCAGCACCGGGAGCGGGGAGGGTCAGCCCCAGCATTTT,TRBJ1-5,-,TRBV15,-
CASSQSKAGDYENTF,TGCGCCAGCAGTCAATCGAAGGCAGGGGACTACGAGAACACCTTC,TRBJ1-2,-,TRBV23-1,-
CSVVGGGLGYEQYF,TGCAGCGTTGTAGGGGGCGGGCTGGGCTACGAGCAGTACTTC,TRBJ2-7,-,TRBV29-1,TRBD1
CASSQPGQGDTEAFF,TGTGCCAGCAGCCAGCCGGGACAGGGGGACACTGAAGCTTTCTTT,TRBJ1-1,many,TRBV7-6,TRBD1
CAGRAIYGYTF,TGTGCCGGGCGGGCGATTTATGGCTACACCTTC,TRBJ1-2,-,TRBV2,-
CASSLGIAGDQETQYF,TGTGCCAGCAGCTTAGGGATAGCGGGAGATCAAGAGACCCAGTACTTC,TRBJ2-5,-,TRBV7-9,TRBD2
CASSGGVNQPQHF,TGCGCCAGCAGTGGCGGGGTCAATCAGCCCCAGCATTTT,TRBJ1-5,-,TRBV10-1,-
CASSPPVRGDIQYF,TGTGCCAGCAGCCCCCCTGTCCGGGGTGACATTCAGTACTTC,TRBJ2-4,-,TRBV6-6,-
CASSLGLQEKLFF,TGTGCCAGCAGCTTAGGCCTCCAGGAAAAACTGTTTTTT,TRBJ1-4,-,TRBV13,-
CASSRNGLAGYEQYF,TGTGCCAGCAGCCGAAACGGACTAGCGGGTTACGAGCAGTACTTC,TRBJ2-7,-,TRBV11-3,TRBD2
CASSYSGTSGVGEQFF,TGTGCCAGCAGTTACTCAGGGACTAGCGGGGTGGGAGAGCAGTTCTTC,TRBJ2-1,-,TRBV6-5,TRBD2
CASSERGQGAGDTQYF,TGCGCCAGCAGTGAAAGGGGACAGGGGGCGGGAGATACGCAGTATTTT,TRBJ2-3,-,TRBV10-1,TRBD1
CASSAGLSTDTQYF,TGTGCCAGCAGCGCGGGACTTAGCACAGATACGCAGTATTTT,TRBJ2-3,once,TRBV9,-
CASSLGGMNTEAFF,TGTGCCAGCAGCTTGGGAGGGATGAACACTGAAGCTTTCTTT,TRBJ1-1,once,TRBV5-6,-
CASSTTGGNQPQHF,TGTGCCAGCAGTACGACAGGGGGCAATCAGCCCCAGCATTTT,TRBJ1-5,few,TRBV28,TRBD1
CASSYSTGHSYEQYF,TGTGCCAGCAGTTACTCAACAGGGCATTCCTACGAGCAGTACTTC,TRBJ2-7,-,TRBV6-6,-
CASRLTGGHGYTF,TGTGCCAGCAGACTCACAGGGGGCCATGGCTACACCTTC,TRBJ1-2,-,TRBV12-3/TRBV12-4,TRBD1
CASSLETAEAGQPQHF,TGTGCCAGCAGTCTTGAAACAGCGGAGGCCGGTCAGCCCCAGCATTTT,TRBJ1-5,-,TRBV2,-
CASSPRDRVREGGYTF,TGTGCCAGCTCACCACGAGACAGGGTCCGGGAAGGGGGCTACACCTTC,TRBJ1-2,-,TRBV18,TRBD1
CASSQDWTANQPQHF,TGTGCCAGCAGCCAAGATTGGACAGCCAATCAGCCCCAGCATTTT,TRBJ1-5,-,TRBV4-2,-
CASSPGGGLETQYF,TGTGCCAGCTCTCCCGGGGGGGGGTTGGAGACCCAGTACTTC,TRBJ2-5,-,TRBV9,TRBD2
CASSQDTRGDYNSPLHF,TGTGCCAGCAGCCAAGATACCAGGGGGGACTATAATTCACCCCTCCACTTT,TRBJ1-6,few,TRBV4-2,TRBD1
CASSPRGIGYTF,TGTGCCAGCTCACCGAGAGGGATTGGCTACACCTTC,TRBJ1-2,-,TRBV18,-
CASSSSPGGLSYEQYF,TGTGCCAGCAGTTCTTCCCCGGGGGGGTTATCCTACGAGCAGTACTTC,TRBJ2-7,-,TRBV6-5,TRBD2
CASTRQGLTDTQYF,TGTGCCAGCACCCGACAGGGGTTAACAGATACGCAGTATTTT,TRBJ2-3,-,TRBV6-5,TRBD1
CASSQAQGGSNQPQHF,TGTGCCAGCAGCCAAGCCCAGGGGGGTAGCAATCAGCCCCAGCATTTT,TRBJ1-5,-,TRBV3-1/TRBV3-2,TRBD1
CASSDLAYEQYF,TGTGCCAGCAGTGACCTCGCCTACGAGCAGTACTTC,TRBJ2-7,few,TRBV2,-
CASSYPRTGWYTEAFF,TGTGCCAGCAGTTACCCAAGGACAGGGTGGTACACTGAAGCTTTCTTT,TRBJ1-1,-,TRBV6-5,TRBD1